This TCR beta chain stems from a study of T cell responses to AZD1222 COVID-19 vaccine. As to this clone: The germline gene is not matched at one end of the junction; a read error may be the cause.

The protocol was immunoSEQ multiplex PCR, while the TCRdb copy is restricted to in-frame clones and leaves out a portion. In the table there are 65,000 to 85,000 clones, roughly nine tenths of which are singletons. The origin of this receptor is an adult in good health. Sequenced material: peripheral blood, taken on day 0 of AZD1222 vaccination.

The DNA of the CDR3 is TGTGCTAGCAGCTTAAGTAAGCGGGGGGCCTTTCAAGAGACCCAGTACTTC. This sequence encodes CASSLSKRGAFQETQYF. The chain carries TRBV7-7 and TRBJ2-5, with 9 nucleotides matching TRBD2. CDR3 length: 17 amino acids. Looked up from germline, CDR1 is SSHAT and CDR2 is FNYEAQ (reference sequence).